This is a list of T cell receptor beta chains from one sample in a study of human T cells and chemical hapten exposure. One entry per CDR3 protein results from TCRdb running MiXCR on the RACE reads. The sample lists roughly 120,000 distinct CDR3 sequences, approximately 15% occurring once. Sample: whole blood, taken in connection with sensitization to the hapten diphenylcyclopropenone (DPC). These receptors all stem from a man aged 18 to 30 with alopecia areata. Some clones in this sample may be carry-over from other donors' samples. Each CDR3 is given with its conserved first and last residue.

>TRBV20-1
CSARAPGRYTEAFF
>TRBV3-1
CASSQDVGREQYF
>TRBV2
CASSDFGRANTEAFF
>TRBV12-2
CASRLPQDRSGNTIYF
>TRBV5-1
CASYIAGSTDTQYF
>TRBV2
CASSAQGNKQPQHF
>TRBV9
CASSAAPTSTDTQYF
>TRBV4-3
CASSQDLAGNSYGYTF
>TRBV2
CASSDVGRDYGYTF
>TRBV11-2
CASSPFYLGNEKLFF
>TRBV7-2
CASSRKQGNTQYF
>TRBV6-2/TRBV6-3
CASTSRTEAFF
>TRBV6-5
CASRDTGSNYGYTF
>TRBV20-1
CSAPTSGGFTGELFF
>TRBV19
CASSPLGSGELFF
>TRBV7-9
CASSDKNTEGSYGYTF
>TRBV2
CASRATRDIYSYEQYF
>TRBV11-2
CASSPVREGSTEAFF
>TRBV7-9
CASSRTGADQPQHF
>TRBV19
CASSILGSTEAFF
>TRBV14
CASSHVSGNTIYF
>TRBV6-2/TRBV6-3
CASSYPQPQHF
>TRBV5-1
CASSLGSNPHALNTEAFF
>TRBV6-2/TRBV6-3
CATGQGTEAFF
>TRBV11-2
CASSLAFSGTGRSFF
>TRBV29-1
CSVGSTYEQYF
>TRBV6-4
CASSDRDSEQFF
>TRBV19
CASAPHGQGLQETQYF
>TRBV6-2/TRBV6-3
CASRPSGTGGRSPLHF
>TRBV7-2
CASSLGVNNEKLFF
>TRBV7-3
CASSSEANTGELFF
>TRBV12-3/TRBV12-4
CASSNRDSAFF
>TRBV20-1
CSARDPLLPSPLHF
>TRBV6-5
CASSSIRRPQETQYF
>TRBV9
CASSVGGGLSVKRETQYF
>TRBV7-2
CASSSWVAGRETQYF
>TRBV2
CASREASFSYTF
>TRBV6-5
CASSSHTGGENTEAFF
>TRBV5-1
CASKRANEQFF
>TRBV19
CASSILGQISVSGANVLTF
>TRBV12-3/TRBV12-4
CASSQGLTAGELFF
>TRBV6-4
CASRAAEGRIDTQYF
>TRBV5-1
CASSLIGGLVTDTQYF
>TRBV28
CASSFLDEQYF
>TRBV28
CASSLRGPEADTQYF
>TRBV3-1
CASSQDLYGNQPQHF
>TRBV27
CASGRGQGTGYTF
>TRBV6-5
CASSQGQGRGAFF
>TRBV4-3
CASSPSVSVSSTIYF
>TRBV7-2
CASSSGTSGVRGTDTQYF
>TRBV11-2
CASSFLSLQGAFF
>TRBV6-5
CASSYRRDYVPQYF
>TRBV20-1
CSARAGENTEAFF
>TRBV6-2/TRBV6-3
CASTVGQIRHFSNQPQHF
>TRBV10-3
CATTRGENTGELFF
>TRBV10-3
CAISDSSGNEQFF
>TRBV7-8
CASSDRGLGTGELFF